The 8 T cell receptor beta chains presented below share a single source sample, sequenced in a study of shared clonotypes between healthy human individuals. The assay was immunoSEQ multiplex PCR, and TCRdb's table has in-frame clones only and misses some. Of approximately 440,000 clones listed, approximately 80% are singletons. Source material: PBMCs. These TCRs come from a woman between 40 and 55 years old in good health. Some clones in this sample may be carry-over from other donors' samples.

As regards this clone: The likely explanation is a read error, given a far larger clone one base away. V usage is TRBV7-9 and J usage is TRBJ2-5, with TRBD1 as a possible D gene (6 bases). The germline CDR1 and CDR2 sequences are SEHNR and FQNEAQ (reference sequence). CDR3 length: 16 amino acids. Trimming removed 1 base from V and 1 base from J, with 13 bases in between. DNA for the CDR3: TGTGCCAGCAGCTTAGTCGGTCGGACAGCCCAAGAGACCCAGTACTTC. This sequence encodes CASSLVGRTAQETQYF.

J is TRBJ2-1 and V is TRBV6-5, with TRBD2 matching over 10 bases. The V and J ends lost 4 bases and 8 bases, in that order; junction bases with no gene match: 8. Germline CDR1 and CDR2: MNHEY and SVGAGI. This CDR3 has 15 residues. Here the CDR3 reads CASSSSSGSSDEQFF. In DNA form, the CDR3 reads TGTGCCAGCAGTTCCTCTAGCGGGAGTTCGGATGAGCAGTTCTTC.

This rearrangement joins TRBV5-1 to TRBJ2-2, with 13 bases identical to TRBD2. V gave up 0 bases and J gave up 7 bases; unmatched junction bases: 3. Per germline, CDR1 SGHRS and CDR2 YFSETQ. The CDR3 is 16 residues long. CDR3 DNA sequence: TGCGCCAGCAGCTTGGGAGGACTAGCGGGAGTCGGGGAGCTGTTTTTT. Its translation is CASSLGGLAGVGELFF.

For this clone: A far larger clone lies a single base away; this is likely a read error. Since no conserved phenylalanine or tryptophan closes the CDR3, a read error is the likely cause. Written as DNA, the CDR3 is TGTGCCAGCAGTTACGGGAGGGAGAACACTGAAGCTTTCTCT. It encodes CASSYGRENTEAFS. The chain employs TRBV6-5 and TRBJ1-1; D not resolved. Germline lookup yields CDR1 MNHEY and CDR2 SVGAGI. Trimming removed 2 bases at V and 1 base at J, with 8 bases between. The CDR3 has 14 residues.

The chain employs TRBV27 and TRBJ2-1, with D tentatively TRBD2 (6 bases). The V gene's germline CDR1 is MNHEY and CDR2 SMNVEV (reference sequence). The V and J ends lost 3 bases and 7 bases respectively, with 19 bases between them. The CDR3 runs 16 residues. The CDR3 spells CASSFVGTGFRNEQFF. The DNA for the CDR3 is TGTGCCAGCAGTTTTGTAGGGACTGGTTTTAGGAATGAGCAGTTCTTC.

This clone was detected once. The chain carries TRBV7-7 and TRBJ2-1, with 12 positions matching TRBD2. Germline V gene sequence: CDR1 SSHAT, CDR2 FNYEAQ (reference sequence). The trim removed 1 base at V and 7 bases at J, leaving 11 bases unmatched. The CDR3 is 18 amino acids. The CDR3 region is CASSLEPLTSGSSNEQFF. CDR3 bases: TGTGCCAGCAGCTTAGAACCTCTGACTAGCGGGAGTTCAAATGAGCAGTTCTTC.

V usage is TRBV28 and J usage is TRBJ2-1, with D uncertain. Germline V gene data show CDR1 as MDHEN and CDR2 as SYDVKM. V lost 2 bases, J lost 10 bases, and 9 bases lay in between. The CDR3 covers 12 residues. The CDR3 DNA reads as TGTGCCAGCAGTTTAATTGCTCGCGAGCAGTTCTTC. This codes for CASSLIAREQFF.

The J gene is TRBJ2-5, the V gene TRBV7-3; 11 bases are shared with TRBD2. CDR3 length equals 16 residues. The V gene's germline CDR1 is SGHTA and CDR2 FQGTGA. With 0 bases clipped from V and 4 bases from J, the junction kept 4 bases outside the gene matches. This CDR3 reads CASSLTAGTSGETQYF. CDR3 bases: TGTGCCAGCAGCTTAACGGCTGGGACTAGCGGAGAGACCCAGTACTTC.